The T cell receptor (beta chain) under discussion was sequenced for a study of T cell clonality in common variable immunodeficiency. Findings and caveats of the study: Fewer TCRbeta clones were shared among CVID subjects than controls. Fewer deletions and N-nucleotide insertions were reportedly seen in common variable immunodeficiency TCR beta sequences. Patient heterogeneity in the CVID cohort limited correlations between repertoire features and clinical complications.

This clone was picked up a small number of times. Its antigen is undetermined. The read finishes 3 residues shy of the CDR3 end, and the germline J gene is used to complete it. Sequencing was performed with immunoSEQ multiplex PCR; in TCRdb, only in-frame clones are kept and a portion is missing. Sampling found 25,000 to 35,000 clones, none seen once. V was pared by 4 bases and J by 0 bases, with 13 bases between. Germline CDR1 and CDR2: MNHEY and SVGEGT. This CDR3 comprises 16 residues. The sequence derives from a human donor with common variable immunodeficiency. The chain joins TRBV6-2 or TRBV6-3 to TRBJ2-1; tentative D call: TRBD2 (6 bases). The specimen sequenced was peripheral blood mononuclear cells. The CDR3 DNA, read in part, is TGTGCCAGCAGTTGGCCCCTGCGGGGCTCCTACAATGAG. As protein: CASSWPLRGSYNE. The full CDR3 is CASSWPLRGSYNEQFF.